This entry lists 26 T cell receptor beta chains sequenced from one sample in a study of HIV-infected patients and healthy controls. Whole blood was used without fractionation, so all unsorted peripheral T cells were included. Alpha and beta constant-region primers primed reverse transcription of around 550 ng RNA. Separate chain-specific third strand synthesis with multiplexing indices produced the alpha and beta libraries. TCRdb fed the 5' RACE reads into MiXCR, producing one record per CDR3 protein. The sample shows roughly 15,000 distinct CDR3 sequences, roughly a tenth of them seen only once. The sequencing input was blood. Source of these receptors: an adult in good health.

J is TRBJ2-1 and V is TRBV12-3 or TRBV12-4; the D is unclear. V gave up 0 bases and J gave up 7 bases, with 10 bases separating them. The CDR3 consists of 14 residues. This chain's CDR3 is CASSLASVTNEQFF. The CDR3 bases are TGTGCCAGCAGTTTAGCGTCTGTTACGAATGAGCAGTTCTTC.

This clonotype is termed medium-sized. The chain uses TRBV12-3 or TRBV12-4 and TRBJ1-2, with D possibly being TRBD1 (5 bases). Trimming cost V 3 bases and J 4 bases, with 12 bases left between them. The CDR3 extends over 14 amino acids. The CDR3 nucleotides read TGTGCCAGCAGTTTCGTTGGGGACGGCTATGGCTACACCTTC. Protein sequence: CASSFVGDGYGYTF.

The sample holds many counts of this clonotype. V gene TRBV30 combines with J gene TRBJ2-1, with a tentative D call TRBD2 (6 bases). V was cut by 8 bases and J by 6 bases, with 11 bases left in between. The CDR3 loop spans 11 amino acids. Germline V lookup: CDR1 GTSNPN, CDR2 SVGIG (reference sequence). CDR3 bases: TGTGCCCGGGGACTGACCAATGAGCAGTTCTTC. Its translation is CARGLTNEQFF.

The chain joins TRBV6-5 to TRBJ2-2; D ambiguous. V lost 0 bases to trimming and J lost 5 bases, with 1 base between them. The CDR3 runs to 12 residues. CDR1 and CDR2 from the germline V gene are MNHEY and SVGAGI. CDR3 sequence reads: CASSYSTGELFF. Here the CDR3 DNA reads TGTGCCAGCAGTTACTCTACCGGGGAGCTGTTTTTT.

In its sample, this clonotype was seen many times. The chain employs TRBV7-3 and TRBJ2-7, with D tentatively TRBD2 (6 bases). Germline CDR1 reads SGHTA; CDR2 reads FQGTGA. V lost 3 bases to trimming and J lost 2 bases, with 11 bases between them. This CDR3 is 14 amino acids long. The DNA for the CDR3 is TGTGCCAGCAGCTTGGGGGGACCCACCTACGAGCAGTACTTC. Encoded protein: CASSLGGPTYEQYF.

This clonotype was seen many times. The chain carries TRBV12-3 or TRBV12-4 and TRBJ1-5; 9 nucleotides agree with TRBD1. V lost 5 bases to trimming and J lost 7 bases; unmatched junction nucleotides: 6. This CDR3 is 14 amino acids long. The CDR3 reads CASSPGQGGQPQHF. The CDR3 DNA reads as TGTGCCAGCAGTCCGGGACAGGGAGGGCAGCCCCAGCATTTT.

This clonotype was counted ten times or more. The J gene is TRBJ2-6, the V gene TRBV5-1, with D unclear. This CDR3 has 15 residues. Trimming removed 4 bases from V and 0 bases from J, with 8 bases in between. CDR1 and CDR2 from the germline V gene are SGHRS and YFSETQ. The CDR3 spells CASSTRSSGANVLTF. For the CDR3, the DNA is TGCGCCAGCAGCACGAGGAGCTCTGGGGCCAACGTCCTGACTTTC.

This sequence joins TRBV6-2 or TRBV6-3 and TRBJ2-1, with 8 bases lining up with TRBD2. Looked up from germline, CDR1 is MNHEY and CDR2 is SVGEGT. With V trimmed by 7 bases and J by 3 bases, 5 bases remained unmatched. The CDR3 runs 14 residues. CDR3 bases: TGTGCCAGCACCGGGAGGGGGTTCTACAATGAGCAGTTCTTC. The encoded protein is CASTGRGFYNEQFF.

By its share, this clonotype is medium-sized. This rearrangement joins TRBV30 to TRBJ1-2; no clear D gene. Germline CDR1 is GTSNPN and CDR2 is SVGIG (reference sequence). This CDR3 is 15 amino acids long. V was cut by 0 bases and J by 6 bases, with 17 bases left in between. CDR3 sequence reads: CAWSVLGGNLNGYTF. CDR3 in DNA: TGTGCCTGGAGTGTTCTTGGAGGGAACTTGAATGGCTACACCTTC.

This clonotype was detected a few times. The rearrangement joins TRBV29-1 to TRBJ1-2; D is unclear. Per germline, CDR1 SQVTM and CDR2 ANQGSEA. The CDR3 contains 13 residues. V dropped 3 bases and J dropped 4 bases, with 12 bases sitting between them. CDR3 coding DNA: TGCAGCGTTGATCGGCCTATAGGCTATGGCTACACCTTC. Translation gives CSVDRPIGYGYTF.

This clonotype was seen many times. The chain links TRBV18 to TRBJ1-1; D is perhaps TRBD1 (5 bases). V lost 0 bases to trimming and J lost 7 bases, with 9 bases between them. The CDR3 is 13 amino acids. Germline V gene data show CDR1 as KGHSH and CDR2 as LQKENI. The CDR3 nucleotides read TGTGCCAGCTCACCACCGACGACAGATGAAGCTTTCTTT. Translation: CASSPPTTDEAFF.

This clonotype showed up many times. The chain employs TRBV6-2 or TRBV6-3 and TRBJ2-7, with D hard to call. The V gene lost 6 bases and the J gene lost 1 base, with 10 bases spanning the gap. Germline CDR1 and CDR2: MNHEY and SVGEGT. This CDR3 has 13 residues. CDR3 in amino acids: CASSYALSYEQYF. CDR3 bases: TGTGCCAGCAGCTATGCGCTTTCCTACGAGCAGTACTTC.

By sample fraction, this clonotype is medium-sized (0.01 to 0.1%). J is TRBJ1-1 and V is TRBV3-1, with D unclear. V gave up 4 bases and J gave up 1 base, with 7 bases separating them. CDR3 length: 13 amino acids. Germline values: CDR1 LGHDT, CDR2 YNNKEL (reference sequence). The DNA for the CDR3 is TGTGCCAGCAGCCCTACCTCGAACACTGAAGCTTTCTTT. Protein: CASSPTSNTEAFF.

This clonotype is medium-sized in the sample. This chain connects TRBV20-1 to TRBJ2-5; 8 nucleotides match TRBD2. Germline loops: CDR1 DFQATT, CDR2 SNEGSKA (reference sequence). The CDR3 consists of 13 residues. Unmatched junction bases numbered 3, after V lost 5 bases and J lost 1 base. CDR3 sequence: CSAPGGGQETQYF. The DNA for the CDR3 is TGCAGTGCTCCGGGGGGGGGCCAAGAGACCCAGTACTTC.

With regard to this clonotype: A much larger clone lies one base from this, so it may be a read error. The chain couples TRBV4-2 to TRBJ2-3; TRBD2 matches 8 bases. This CDR3 is 19 amino acids long. V gave up 4 bases and J gave up 0 bases; unmatched junction bases: 15. Germline V CDR1 and CDR2: LGHNA, YNFKEQ. CDR3 residues: CASSPKNGTRASSTDTQYF. The CDR3 region has the DNA TGTGCCAGCAGCCCCAAGAACGGGACTAGAGCATCTAGCACAGATACGCAGTATTTT.

This clonotype was observed many times. This chain connects TRBV30 to TRBJ1-2; TRBD1 is a possible D gene (5 bases). Trimming cost V 1 base and J 3 bases, with 9 bases left between them. Germline lookup yields CDR1 GTSNPN and CDR2 SVGIG (reference sequence). The CDR3 length is 13 residues. The CDR3 region has the DNA TGTGCCTGGAGTGGCGGGACGGACTATGGCTACACCTTC. It specifies CAWSGGTDYGYTF.

This clonotype was detected ten times or more. The V call is TRBV27, the J call TRBJ2-3; possible D gene TRBD2, 6 bases. This CDR3 has 16 residues. Germline V gives CDR1 MNHEY, CDR2 SMNVEV (reference sequence). The germline V and J ends were trimmed by 7 bases and 0 bases, with 17 bases remaining between them. The CDR3 reads CASNAGSSRSTDTQYF. As DNA, the CDR3 is TGTGCCAGCAATGCGGGGAGCTCCAGAAGCACAGATACGCAGTATTTT.

This clonotype was detected a few times. The rearrangement joins TRBV14 to TRBJ2-1, with a weak D call TRBD2 (6 bases). The germline V gene encodes CDR1 SGHDN and CDR2 FVKESK. CDR3 length equals 15 residues. The V gene lost 0 bases and the J gene lost 7 bases, with 13 bases spanning the gap. CDR3 sequence: CASSQDHRGMNEQFF. DNA for the CDR3: TGTGCCAGCAGCCAAGATCACCGGGGGATGAATGAGCAGTTCTTC.

This clonotype has ten or more counts. This chain joins TRBV12-3 or TRBV12-4 and TRBJ1-6; TRBD1 agrees at 7 bases. After removal of 6 bases from V and 10 bases from J, the junction contained 21 bases not matched to a gene. The length of the CDR3 is 18 residues. CDR3 DNA sequence: TGTGCCAGCAGCCCACAAAGACAGGGCCCGCCAGTTTTATCACCCCTCCACTTT. Translating it yields CASSPQRQGPPVLSPLHF.

By frequency in the sample, this clonotype is medium-sized (0.01 to 0.1%). This chain joins TRBV7-9 and TRBJ2-7, with TRBD1 identical over 10 bases. Losses at the gene ends were 1 base for V and 5 bases for J; bases not matched to a gene: 5. The length of the CDR3 is 15 residues. CDR1 is SEHNR, CDR2 FQNEAQ, per germline (reference sequence). CDR3 in DNA: TGTGCCAGCAGCTTAGTGACAGGGGGCATCGACGAGCAGTACTTC. The encoded protein is CASSLVTGGIDEQYF.

This clonotype came up many times. V gene TRBV7-9 combines with J gene TRBJ1-4; no clear D gene. This CDR3 spans 18 amino acids. Trimming left V 1 base short and J 2 bases short, with 17 bases between. Germline V CDR1 and CDR2: SEHNR, FQNEAQ (reference sequence). The CDR3 region has the DNA TGTGCCAGCAGCTTAGGTCCTTCAGGCGCGGGGACTAATGAAAAACTGTTTTTT. Residues: CASSLGPSGAGTNEKLFF. Using reference TRBV7-9 and TRBJ1-4 for the parts outside the CDR3, the full variable domain is DTGVSQNPRHKITKRGQNVTFRCDPISEHNRLYWYRQTLGQGPEFLTYFQNEAQLEKSRLLSDRFSAERPKGSFSTLEIQRTEQGDSAMYLCASSLGPSGAGTNEKLFFGSGTQLSVL.

This clonotype was seen more than once but under ten times. The rearrangement uses TRBV6-2 or TRBV6-3 and TRBJ2-3, with 9 bases aligning to TRBD1. Germline V lookup: CDR1 MNHEY, CDR2 SVGEGT. Trimming took 5 bases from V and 2 from J; bases not matched to a gene: 5. CDR3 length equals 15 residues. DNA for the CDR3: TGTGCCAGCAGTCCCGGGACAGGGCACACAGATACGCAGTATTTT. Amino acid sequence: CASSPGTGHTDTQYF.

This clonotype was picked up a small number of times. In DNA, the CDR3 is TGTGCCAGCAGTTTATCGATCAGGGGTGGGCAGCCCCAGCATTTT. Translated: CASSLSIRGGQPQHF. This chain connects TRBV27 to TRBJ1-5; maybe TRBD1 (6 bases). The CDR3 runs 15 residues. The V end lost 0 bases, the J end lost 7 bases, and 13 bases lay between the germline ends. Looked up from germline, CDR1 is MNHEY and CDR2 is SMNVEV (reference sequence).

This clonotype is medium-sized by share. The chain carries TRBV7-2 and TRBJ1-1; possibly TRBD1 for D (5 bases). V was clipped by 4 bases and J by 1 base, with 10 bases between them. CDR3 length equals 14 residues. Germline V gene lookup returns CDR1 SGHTA and CDR2 FQGNSA. This CDR3 is CASSSPQGNTEAFF. The CDR3 DNA reads as TGTGCCAGCAGCTCACCTCAGGGGAACACTGAAGCTTTCTTT.

A word on this clonotype: A much larger clonotype is one base distant, so this may be a read error. The V and J genes are TRBV7-2 and TRBJ1-5; D may be TRBD1 (5 bases). Germline V gene sequence: CDR1 SGHTA, CDR2 FQGNSA. The CDR3 loop spans 12 amino acids. The CDR3 reads CARSLYGGPQHF. As DNA, the CDR3 is TGTGCCCGCAGCTTATATGGGGGGCCCCAGCATTTT.

This clonotype was seen ten or more times. The chain employs TRBV7-9 and TRBJ2-5, with 8 bases identical to TRBD2. Trimming took 1 base from V and 2 from J; bases not matched to a gene: 9. The length of the CDR3 is 17 residues. From germline, CDR1 is SEHNR and CDR2 FQNEAQ (reference sequence). The CDR3 loop reads CASSLVRGGIGQETQYF. The CDR3 bases are TGTGCCAGCAGCTTAGTTCGGGGGGGGATTGGGCAAGAGACCCAGTACTTC.